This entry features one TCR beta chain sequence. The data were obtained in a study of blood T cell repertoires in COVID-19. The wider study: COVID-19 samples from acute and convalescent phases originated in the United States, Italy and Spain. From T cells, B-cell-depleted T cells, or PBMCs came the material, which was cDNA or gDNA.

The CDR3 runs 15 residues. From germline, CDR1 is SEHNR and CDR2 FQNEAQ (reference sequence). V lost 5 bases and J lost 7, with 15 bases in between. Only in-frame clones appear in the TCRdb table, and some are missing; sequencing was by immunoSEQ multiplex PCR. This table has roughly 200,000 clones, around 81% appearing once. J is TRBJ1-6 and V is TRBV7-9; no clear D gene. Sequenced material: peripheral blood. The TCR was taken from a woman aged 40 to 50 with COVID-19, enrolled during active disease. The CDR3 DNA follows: TGTGCCAGCAGCGCAGAACAGTATAGGAATTCACCCCTCCACTTT. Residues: CASSAEQYRNSPLHF.